These T cell receptor beta chains were read from a single sample in a study of shared clonotypes between healthy human individuals. TCRdb keeps only in-frame clones here, not all; method: immunoSEQ multiplex PCR. Among about 2 million clones listed, about 95% were seen once. Sequencing input: naive CD8+ T cells sorted from blood. These receptors originate from a man between 18 and 35 years old in good health. Each CDR3 is given with its conserved first and last residue. A D gene is named only where the DNA matches it firmly. The size of a clone is reported for some rows only, either as once, few or many, or as a class for expanded clones.

V	size	D	J	CDR3	DNA
TRBV6-5	.	.	TRBJ2-5	CASTFGQTQYF	TGTGCCAGCACTTTTGGGCAGACCCAGTACTTC
TRBV2	once	.	TRBJ2-1	CASSAGDGIIDEQFF	TGTGCCAGCTCCGCCGGCGACGGGATTATTGATGAGCAGTTCTTC
TRBV4-3	.	.	TRBJ2-2	CASSHTTAGELFF	TGCGCCAGCAGCCATACGACGGCCGGGGAGCTGTTTTTT
TRBV12-5	.	.	TRBJ2-2	CASGWAPQGYTGELFF	TGTGCTAGTGGTTGGGCCCCACAGGGTTACACCGGGGAGCTGTTTTTT
TRBV4-1	.	TRBD2	TRBJ2-5	CASSHLAGEETQYF	TGCGCCAGCAGCCATCTAGCGGGGGAAGAGACCCAGTACTTC
TRBV5-6	.	.	TRBJ2-5	CASSLVYPETQYF	TGTGCCAGCAGCTTGGTATATCCGGAGACCCAGTACTTC
TRBV7-6	.	.	TRBJ2-4	CASSPATNIQYF	TGTGCCAGCAGCCCGGCGACAAACATTCAGTACTTC
TRBV5-6	.	TRBD1	TRBJ2-7	CASSTRQGEEYEQYF	TGTGCCAGCAGCACCCGACAGGGGGAAGAGTACGAGCAGTACTTC
TRBV7-9	.	TRBD1	TRBJ1-1	CASSEGEQGRGTEAFF	TGTGCCAGCAGCGAAGGGGAACAGGGGAGAGGCACTGAAGCTTTCTTT
TRBV15	once	TRBD2	TRBJ2-7	CATSTSGSSHYEQYF	TGTGCCACCAGCACTAGCGGGAGTTCCCACTACGAGCAGTACTTC
TRBV5-1	.	.	TRBJ2-1	CASSPGEGLGPKQFF	TGCGCCAGCAGCCCAGGGGAAGGCCTAGGTCCTAAGCAGTTCTTC
TRBV27	.	.	TRBJ2-7	CASSLGGSLEQYF	TGTGCCAGCAGTTTAGGGGGTTCTCTGGAGCAGTACTTC
TRBV10-3	.	TRBD1	TRBJ1-2	CAISGGQNYGYTF	TGTGCCATCAGTGGGGGACAGAACTATGGCTACACCTTC
TRBV28	.	.	TRBJ1-4	CASSSTWANEKLFF	TGTGCCAGCAGTTCTACATGGGCTAATGAAAAACTGTTTTTT
TRBV7-2	.	.	TRBJ1-1	CASSLGGGRTEAFF	TGTGCCAGCAGCTTAGGTGGGGGTAGGACTGAAGCTTTCTTT
TRBV27	.	TRBD2	TRBJ2-7	CASSPGRVWDFNTEQYF	TGTGCCAGCAGTCCCGGGAGGGTATGGGACTTCAATACCGAGCAGTACTTC
TRBV28	.	.	TRBJ1-1	CASRPDSMNTEAFF	TGTGCCAGCAGGCCTGACAGCATGAACACTGAAGCTTTCTTT
TRBV6-5	.	TRBD2	TRBJ2-5	CASRRTSGVQETQYF	TGTGCCAGCAGACGGACTAGCGGGGTCCAAGAGACCCAGTACTTC
TRBV18	.	TRBD1	TRBJ1-4	CASSPWRQDRGREKLFF	TGTGCCAGCTCACCCTGGCGGCAAGACAGGGGGCGGGAAAAACTGTTTTTT
TRBV5-8	.	.	TRBJ2-7	CASSLPLGGPTYEQYF	TGTGCCAGCAGCCTCCCCCTCGGGGGGCCTACCTACGAGCAGTACTTC
TRBV7-8	.	.	TRBJ2-2	CASSSPFGNSNTGELFF	TGTGCCAGCAGCTCCCCCTTTGGAAACTCGAACACCGGGGAGCTGTTTTTT
TRBV28	.	TRBD1	TRBJ2-1	CASSPSGQGFTYNEQFF	TGTGCCAGCAGTCCATCGGGACAGGGGTTCACCTACAATGAGCAGTTCTTC
TRBV6-5	.	.	TRBJ1-4	CASSYDSLGQSGLFF	TGTGCCAGCAGTTACGACAGTCTTGGGCAAAGTGGACTGTTTTTT
TRBV27	.	.	TRBJ2-7	CASSLERGSYEQYF	TGTGCCAGCAGTTTAGAAAGAGGCTCCTACGAGCAGTACTTC
TRBV7-2	once	.	TRBJ1-3	CASSLTLSGNTIYF	TGTGCCAGCAGCTTGACTCTCTCTGGAAACACCATATATTTT
TRBV28	.	.	TRBJ2-7	CASMSGGSDYEQYF	TGTGCCAGCATGTCAGGGGGGAGCGACTACGAGCAGTACTTC
TRBV2	.	.	TRBJ1-4	CASSLWDEKLFF	TGTGCCAGCAGTCTCTGGGATGAAAAACTGTTTTTT
TRBV27	.	.	TRBJ2-1	CASSSRWNEQFF	TGTGCCAGCAGTTCCCGGTGGAATGAGCAGTTCTTC
TRBV7-8	once	TRBD1	TRBJ2-7	CASRRTGVSYEQYF	TGTGCCAGCAGACGGACAGGGGTCTCCTACGAGCAGTACTTC
TRBV6-1	.	TRBD1	TRBJ1-6	CASSDLVGQGNSPLHF	TGTGCCAGCAGTGATCTCGTGGGACAGGGAAATTCACCCCTCCACTTT
TRBV2	.	.	TRBJ1-5	CASSDPSQGDNQPQHF	TGTGCCAGCAGTGATCCCTCACAGGGAGACAATCAGCCCCAGCATTTT
TRBV30	.	TRBD1	TRBJ1-5	CAWSRTGDQPQHF	TGTGCCTGGAGTAGGACAGGGGATCAGCCCCAGCATTTT
TRBV4-3	.	TRBD2	TRBJ2-1	CASSQEWTSDEQFF	TGCGCCAGCAGCCAAGAGTGGACTAGTGATGAGCAGTTCTTC
TRBV5-1	.	TRBD1	TRBJ2-1	CASNEGANSYNEQFF	TGCGCCAGCAACGAGGGGGCTAACTCCTACAATGAGCAGTTCTTC
TRBV6-8	.	TRBD2	TRBJ2-7	CASTYGAGGPPYEQYF	TGTGCCAGCACTTACGGAGCGGGAGGGCCTCCTTACGAGCAGTACTTC
TRBV28	.	.	TRBJ2-1	CASSPVEETDYNEQFF	TGTGCCAGCAGTCCAGTGGAGGAGACAGACTACAATGAGCAGTTCTTC
TRBV4-3	.	TRBD2	TRBJ2-7	CASSQVSSGAYEQYF	TGCGCCAGCAGCCAAGTCTCTAGCGGAGCCTACGAGCAGTACTTC
TRBV10-3	.	.	TRBJ2-7	CAISESDVDPLYEQYF	TGTGCCATCAGTGAGTCGGATGTCGACCCCCTCTACGAGCAGTACTTC
TRBV11-2	.	TRBD2	TRBJ2-2	CASSPGGFGELFF	TGTGCCAGCAGCCCCGGGGGGTTCGGGGAGCTGTTTTTT
TRBV5-4	.	TRBD1	TRBJ2-7	CASSFGQGVYEQYF	TGTGCCAGCAGCTTTGGACAGGGTGTCTACGAGCAGTACTTC
TRBV6-6	.	.	TRBJ1-1	CASSHPLGTEAFF	TGTGCCAGCAGCCACCCCCTGGGGACTGAAGCTTTCTTT
TRBV7-9	once	TRBD1	TRBJ2-1	CASSLGTGGLNEQFF	TGTGCCAGCAGCTTAGGGACAGGGGGATTGAATGAGCAGTTCTTC
TRBV6-1	once	.	TRBJ2-2	CASETATGELFF	TGTGCCAGCGAGACAGCAACCGGGGAGCTGTTTTTT
TRBV29-1	.	TRBD1	TRBJ2-7	CSVERTGASYEQYF	TGCAGCGTTGAAAGGACAGGGGCCAGCTACGAGCAGTACTTC
TRBV27	.	TRBD1	TRBJ1-2	CASSGTGRDPNYGYTF	TGTGCCAGCAGTGGGACAGGGAGAGACCCTAACTATGGCTACACCTTC
TRBV29-1	.	.	TRBJ2-1	CSVELRDLYNEQFF	TGCAGCGTGGAACTCCGGGACCTCTACAATGAGCAGTTCTTC
TRBV11-2	.	.	TRBJ2-5	CASSLAPGSLQETQYF	TGTGCCAGCAGCTTAGCCCCCGGCAGCCTCCAAGAGACCCAGTACTTC
TRBV6-1	.	.	TRBJ1-5	CASSEEVGNQPQHF	TGTGCCAGCTCGGAGGAGGTGGGCAATCAGCCCCAGCATTTT
TRBV13	once	TRBD2	TRBJ2-1	CASSFWLAGGDSYNEQFF	TGTGCCAGCAGCTTCTGGCTAGCGGGGGGGGACTCCTACAATGAGCAGTTCTTC
TRBV27	.	.	TRBJ2-7	CASSPSSGELRYEQYF	TGTGCCAGCAGCCCAAGCTCAGGGGAGCTTAGATACGAGCAGTACTTC
TRBV18	.	.	TRBJ2-6	CASSPPYSGVGANVLTF	TGTGCCAGCTCACCCCCCTACTCGGGGGTCGGGGCCAACGTCCTGACTTTC
TRBV27	once	TRBD2	TRBJ2-3	CASSPQSLAEVRDTQYF	TGTGCCAGCAGTCCCCAGTCACTAGCGGAAGTTAGGGATACGCAGTATTTT
TRBV7-8	.	.	TRBJ1-1	CASRGEYTEAFF	TGTGCCAGCAGGGGCGAGTACACTGAAGCTTTCTTT
TRBV4-1	.	TRBD1	TRBJ2-7	CASSQDGDRAYEQYF	TGCGCCAGCAGCCAAGATGGGGACAGGGCCTACGAGCAGTACTTC
TRBV9	.	.	TRBJ2-7	CASSPGENPYEQYF	TGTGCCAGCAGTCCGGGTGAGAACCCCTACGAGCAGTACTTC
TRBV5-1	.	TRBD1	TRBJ2-2	CASSRVGQGFIQDTGELFF	TGCGCCAGCAGCCGAGTCGGACAGGGCTTCATTCAGGACACCGGGGAGCTGTTTTTT
TRBV5-6	.	.	TRBJ1-1	CASSLGYGTEAFF	TGTGCCAGCAGCTTGGGATATGGCACTGAAGCTTTCTTT
TRBV29-1	.	TRBD2	TRBJ2-1	CSVEGLAGFYNEQFF	TGCAGCGTGGAAGGACTAGCGGGGTTCTACAATGAGCAGTTCTTC